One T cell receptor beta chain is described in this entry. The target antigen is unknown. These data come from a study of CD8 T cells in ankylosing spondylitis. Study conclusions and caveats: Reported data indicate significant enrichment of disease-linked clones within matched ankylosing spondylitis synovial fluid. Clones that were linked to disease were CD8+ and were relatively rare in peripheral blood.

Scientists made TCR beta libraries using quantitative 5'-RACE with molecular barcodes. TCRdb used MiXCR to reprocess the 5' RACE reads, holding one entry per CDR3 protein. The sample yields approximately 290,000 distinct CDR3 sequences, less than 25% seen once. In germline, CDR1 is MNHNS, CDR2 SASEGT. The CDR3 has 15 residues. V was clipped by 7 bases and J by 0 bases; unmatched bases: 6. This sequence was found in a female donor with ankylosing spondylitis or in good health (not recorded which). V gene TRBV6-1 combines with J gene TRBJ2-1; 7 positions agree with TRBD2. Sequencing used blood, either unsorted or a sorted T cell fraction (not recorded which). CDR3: CASTSGISSYNEQFF. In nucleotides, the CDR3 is TGTGCCAGCACGAGCGGGATAAGCTCCTACAATGAGCAGTTCTTC.